This TCR beta chain comes out of a study of T cells after yellow fever vaccination. V dropped 5 bases and J dropped 3; count of bases not matched to a gene: 21. CDR1 and CDR2 (germline): MNHEY, SMNVEV (reference sequence). CDR3 length equals 21 residues. TCRdb reprocessed the 5' RACE reads with MiXCR, giving one entry per CDR3 protein. The sample lists about 200,000 distinct CDR3 sequences; under 3.5% were seen once. This material consisted of CD4+ T cells sorted from PBMCs, taken 10 days after the yellow fever booster vaccination. The source is a young man who received the YFV17D yellow fever vaccine. The rearrangement joins TRBV27 to TRBJ2-3, with TRBD1 matching over 12 bases. CDR3: CASSPPPSGQGARMWTDTQYF. The CDR3 DNA sequence: TGTGCCAGCAGTCCTCCTCCTTCGGGACAGGGGGCAAGAATGTGGACAGATACGCAGTATTTT.